These 32 T cell receptor beta chains were all obtained from the same sample, sequenced in a study of monozygotic twins with inflammatory bowel disease (dated by TCRdb to about 2019). Libraries were made using 5' RACE. Sequencing took place on an Illumina HiSeq 2500. TCRdb reprocessed the reads, and each CDR3 protein sequence is entered once, without DNA. The sample's own table lists under 45,000 distinct CDR3 sequences. The top ten clonotypes cover 5.3% of the sample. The sequenced sample was blood. These TCRs come from a human donor with ulcerative colitis or Crohn's disease, or a healthy co-twin of an affected twin (not recorded which).

The chain has TRBV28 and TRBJ2-2; TCRdb outputs TRBD2, but without DNA this stays unchecked. The CDR3 spans 17 residues. The V gene's germline CDR1 is MDHEN and CDR2 SYDVKM. CDR3 region: CASSLWAGGPDTGELFF.

The genes are TRBV20-1 and TRBJ1-1. Germline V gene lookup returns CDR1 DFQATT and CDR2 SNEGSKA (reference sequence). This CDR3 region has 15 residues. The chain's CDR3 is CSATGLGNMNTEAFF.

V is TRBV11-2 and J is TRBJ2-7; TCRdb outputs TRBD1, but without DNA this stays unchecked. CDR3 length equals 19 residues. CDR1 and CDR2 from the germline V gene are SGHAT and FQNNGV. CDR3 loop: CASSLGGTGVTFRTYEQYF.

The J gene is TRBJ2-7, the V gene TRBV5-1. Per germline, CDR1 SGHRS and CDR2 YFSETQ. CDR3 length: 13 amino acids. The chain's CDR3 is CASSFDGSYEQYF.

The chain combines TRBV5-6 with TRBJ1-3. This CDR3 comprises 14 residues. Per germline, CDR1 SGHDT and CDR2 YYEEEE. The CDR3 sequence is CASSRREAGNTIYF.

The chain combines TRBV5-1 with TRBJ1-1. The CDR3 is made up of 14 amino acids. Germline lookup yields CDR1 SGHRS and CDR2 YFSETQ. CDR3: CASSLGAVNTEAFF. The whole variable domain, filled in from reference TRBV5-1 and TRBJ1-1, reads KAGVTQTPRYLIKTRGQQVTLSCSPISGHRSVSWYQQTPGQGLQFLFEYFSETQRNKGNFPGRFSGRQFSNSRSEMNVSTLELGDSALYLCASSLGAVNTEAFFGQGTRLTVV.

The genes are TRBV12-3 or TRBV12-4 and TRBJ1-4; the D call of TRBD1 rests on TCRdb alone, since no DNA is present to check it. The CDR3 runs 17 residues. CDR3 amino acids: CASSFGALGGGVEKLFF.

The J gene is TRBJ1-1, the V gene TRBV2; no DNA is available, so the TRBD1 call from TCRdb remains unchecked. Germline V lookup: CDR1 SNHLY, CDR2 FYNNEI. The CDR3 spans 13 residues. The CDR3 here is CASSKEGGTEAFF.

The rearrangement links TRBV27 to TRBJ1-6; the D gene TCRdb calls, TRBD1, cannot be checked with no DNA. Germline V lookup: CDR1 MNHEY, CDR2 SMNVEV (reference sequence). This CDR3 contains 15 residues. This CDR3 reads CASSSARDTGSPLHF.

V usage is TRBV28 and J usage is TRBJ2-7. The CDR3 is made up of 14 amino acids. In germline, CDR1 is MDHEN, CDR2 SYDVKM. CDR3 sequence reads: CASSLVGSSYEQYF. The whole variable domain, filled in from reference TRBV28 and TRBJ2-7, reads DVKVTQSSRYLVKRTGEKVFLECVQDMDHENMFWYRQDPGLGLRLIYFSYDVKMKEKGDIPEGYSVSREKKERFSLILESASTNQTSMYLCASSLVGSSYEQYFGPGTRLTVT.

This chain's CDR3 is CASSLDVQNTEAFF. The J gene is TRBJ1-1, the V gene TRBV12-3 or TRBV12-4. The CDR3 contains 14 residues.

The gene calls are TRBV15 and TRBJ1-1; with no DNA, the TCRdb D assignment of TRBD1 cannot be verified. The CDR3 has 15 amino acids. Looked up from germline, CDR1 is LNHNV and CDR2 is YYDKDF (reference sequence). This chain's CDR3 is CATSRRRGGGTEAFF.

The V gene is TRBV11-1, the J gene TRBJ2-2. The CDR3 is made up of 15 amino acids. Germline-derived CDR1 and CDR2 are SGHAT and FQDESV (reference sequence). The CDR3 here is CASSSRARGTGELFF.

The rearrangement uses TRBV3-1 and TRBJ2-2; TCRdb returns TRBD1, unconfirmable since there is no DNA. The germline CDR1 and CDR2 sequences are LGHDT and YNNKEL (reference sequence). The CDR3 totals 16 residues. CDR3 region: CASSQERTVVSGELFF.

The rearrangement links TRBV6-1 to TRBJ1-5; without DNA, the TCRdb call of TRBD1 cannot be checked. CDR1 MNHNS and CDR2 SASEGT come from the germline V gene. The CDR3 extends over 15 amino acids. CDR3: CASSELQGGNQPQHF.

The chain links TRBV3-1 to TRBJ1-6; with no DNA, the TCRdb D assignment of TRBD1 cannot be verified. Germline V gene lookup returns CDR1 LGHDT and CDR2 YNNKEL (reference sequence). There are 14 residues in the CDR3. The CDR3 region is CASSQVQGNSPLHF.

This rearrangement joins TRBV5-5 to TRBJ1-5; as DNA is missing, the TRBD1 call by TCRdb cannot be tested. Looked up from germline, CDR1 is SGHKS and CDR2 is YYEKEE (reference sequence). The CDR3 extends over 16 amino acids. CDR3 sequence reads: CASSALGQGYIQPQHF.

The chain joins TRBV5-4 to TRBJ1-1. Germline loops: CDR1 SGHNT, CDR2 YYREEE (reference sequence). The CDR3 loop spans 13 amino acids. CDR3 amino acids: CASSFSKNTEAFF.

The chain recombines TRBV7-3 with TRBJ1-2. Germline V gives CDR1 SGHTA, CDR2 FQGTGA. CDR3 length: 14 residues. This CDR3 is CASSLGPTNYGYTF.

The chain employs TRBV5-1 and TRBJ2-3; TCRdb names TRBD2, which stays unverified in the absence of DNA. Germline V gives CDR1 SGHRS, CDR2 YFSETQ. There are 18 residues in the CDR3. CDR3 amino acids: CASSLEDYSGSLPDTQYF.

This chain uses TRBV5-1 with TRBJ2-1; the TRBD2 assignment by TCRdb is unverifiable without DNA. The CDR3 spans 14 residues. Per germline, CDR1 SGHRS and CDR2 YFSETQ. The CDR3 protein is CASSPGTRDNEQFF.

The genes are TRBV7-3 and TRBJ2-2; no DNA is available, so the TRBD2 call from TCRdb remains unchecked. CDR1 SGHTA and CDR2 FQGTGA come from the germline V gene. This CDR3 spans 18 amino acids. The chain's CDR3 is CASSSSRGTSGNTGELFF.

The chain carries TRBV7-2 and TRBJ1-1; TCRdb's D call, TRBD1, is unchecked because there is no DNA. The CDR3 contains 15 residues. Germline V lookup: CDR1 SGHTA, CDR2 FQGNSA. CDR3 sequence: CASSPDGRMNTEAFF.

The J gene is TRBJ2-5, the V gene TRBV3-1; the D call from TCRdb, TRBD2, cannot be confirmed without DNA. Germline CDR1 LGHDT, CDR2 YNNKEL (reference sequence). The CDR3 has 14 amino acids. The CDR3 sequence is CASRTTGSAETQYF.

The CDR3 sequence is CASSSRTSSYNEQFF. This chain uses TRBV5-1 with TRBJ2-1; TCRdb's assignment of TRBD2 cannot be checked, as there is no DNA. The CDR3 loop spans 15 amino acids. Germline CDR1 reads SGHRS; CDR2 reads YFSETQ.

The chain has TRBV7-9 and TRBJ1-1; checking the TCRdb D call of TRBD1 is not possible without DNA. The CDR3 has 12 amino acids. Germline-derived CDR1 and CDR2 are SEHNR and FQNEAQ (reference sequence). This CDR3 is CASSPGQAEAFF.

This chain connects TRBV30 to TRBJ2-2; the TRBD1 assignment by TCRdb is unverifiable without DNA. Per the germline V gene, CDR1 is GTSNPN and CDR2 is SVGIG (reference sequence). CDR3 length: 15 residues. CDR3 in amino acids: CAWSVRGADTGELFF.

The chain uses TRBV19 and TRBJ1-3; absent DNA, TCRdb's TRBD1 call cannot be checked. The CDR3 sequence is 15 residues long. Germline V gene data show CDR1 as LNHDA and CDR2 as SQIVND (reference sequence). Here the CDR3 reads CASSMTGISGNTIYF.

The J gene is TRBJ1-2, the V gene TRBV20-1. Germline V lookup: CDR1 DFQATT, CDR2 SNEGSKA (reference sequence). This CDR3 region has 14 residues. Here the CDR3 reads CSASPGDRVNGYTF.

The chain combines TRBV20-1 with TRBJ2-5; TCRdb calls TRBD1, which cannot be checked without DNA. This CDR3 is 15 amino acids long. The germline V gene encodes CDR1 DFQATT and CDR2 SNEGSKA (reference sequence). This CDR3 reads CSARGAGGKRETQYF.

The rearrangement joins TRBV5-1 to TRBJ2-1; TCRdb picks TRBD1, but there is no DNA to check that call. The CDR3 has 16 amino acids. From germline, CDR1 is SGHRS and CDR2 YFSETQ. The chain's CDR3 is CASSFNPGGGNNEQFF. The variable domain in full, with the rest retrieved from reference TRBV5-1 and TRBJ2-1, is KAGVTQTPRYLIKTRGQQVTLSCSPISGHRSVSWYQQTPGQGLQFLFEYFSETQRNKGNFPGRFSGRQFSNSRSEMNVSTLELGDSALYLCASSFNPGGGNNEQFFGPGTRLTVL.

This chain links TRBV7-2 with TRBJ2-3; TCRdb selects TRBD1, and the lack of DNA leaves this call unchecked. The CDR3 covers 16 residues. Per germline, CDR1 SGHTA and CDR2 FQGNSA. The CDR3: CASSLGPGEGTDTQYF.